This record covers a single T cell receptor (beta chain). Its antigen is currently unknown. This sample was included in a study of siplizumab effects on memory and regulatory T cells. Profiled with immunoSEQ multiplex PCR; TCRdb holds only in-frame clones, not every one. The repertoire includes 99,000 or so clones, about 93% of them detected once, and 0.32% sits in the top ten. General observations from the study: Phenotypic classification as naive or memory proved unattainable for roughly 75-97% of proliferating CD4+ or CD8+ clones. Siplizumab significantly lowered the alloreactive sequences that could be traced to unstimulated CD4+ memory cells. Contribution to the alloresponse seemed major for naive T cells, which also seemed more diverse than memory cells.

This CDR3 region has 15 residues. Germline values: CDR1 SGHRS, CDR2 YFSETQ. Trimming removed 3 bases from V and 2 bases from J, with 13 bases in between. The chain is built from TRBV5-1 and TRBJ2-3; the D call may be TRBD1 or TRBD2 (5 bases each). Sequencing was performed on CD4+ T cells sorted from blood. This receptor was obtained from a human donor in good health. The CDR3 coding sequence is TGCGCCAGCAGCTCGGGGACGCCCCTCACAGATACGCAGTATTTT. This codes for CASSSGTPLTDTQYF. Drawing the rest from reference TRBV5-1 and TRBJ2-3, the complete variable domain is KAGVTQTPRYLIKTRGQQVTLSCSPISGHRSVSWYQQTPGQGLQFLFEYFSETQRNKGNFPGRFSGRQFSNSRSEMNVSTLELGDSALYLCASSSGTPLTDTQYFGPGTRLTVL.